These 10 T cell receptor beta chains came from one sample sequenced in a study of blood T cell repertoires in COVID-19. The repertoire was sequenced with immunoSEQ multiplex PCR; TCRdb's copy has only in-frame clones and lacks some. This table holds about 140,000 clones, about 87% found once. Input material: peripheral blood. Source of these receptors: a human donor with COVID-19, enrolled during active disease. The donor label of this sample is uncertain.

This sequence joins TRBV7-9 and TRBJ1-1, with 9 bases fitting TRBD1. CDR1 is SEHNR and CDR2 is FQNEAQ in the germline V gene (reference sequence). The junction had 6 bases not matched to a gene; V was cut back by 1 base and J by 0 bases. The CDR3 length is 17 residues. The CDR3 reads CASSLVHRGLVNTEAFF. DNA for the CDR3: TGTGCCAGCAGCTTAGTTCACAGGGGGCTGGTGAACACTGAAGCTTTCTTT.

This clone was counted once. The CDR3 bases are TGCGCCAGCAGATTTGACAGTGGCTCCTACAATGAGCAGTTCTTC. It encodes CASRFDSGSYNEQFF. The V and J genes are TRBV5-1 and TRBJ2-1; D possibly corresponds to TRBD1 (5 bases). V was shortened by 5 bases and J by 0 bases, with 12 bases between the two germline ends. In germline, CDR1 is SGHRS, CDR2 YFSETQ. There are 15 residues in the CDR3. Filled out from reference TRBV5-1 and TRBJ2-1, the complete variable domain reads KAGVTQTPRYLIKTRGQQVTLSCSPISGHRSVSWYQQTPGQGLQFLFEYFSETQRNKGNFPGRFSGRQFSNSRSEMNVSTLELGDSALYLCASRFDSGSYNEQFFGPGTRLTVL.

This clone was observed a handful of times. Other nucleotide sequences in the sample specify the same CDR3. The gene calls are TRBV5-1 and TRBJ1-5; 7 bases match TRBD1. The J segment lost 5 bases and the V segment lost 0 bases, leaving 2 bases of the junction unmatched. CDR3 length equals 14 residues. Germline V lookup: CDR1 SGHRS, CDR2 YFSETQ. The CDR3 reads CASSLEGADQPQHF. DNA for the CDR3: TGCGCCAGCAGCTTGGAGGGGGCTGATCAGCCCCAGCATTTT.

The chain has TRBV12-3 or TRBV12-4 and TRBJ1-5; D is uncertain. CDR3 length: 11 amino acids. Trimming pared 6 bases from V and 5 bases from J, leaving 5 bases between. CDR3 in DNA: TGTGCCAGCAGCCTAGATCAGCCCCAGCATTTT. As protein: CASSLDQPQHF.

The gene calls are TRBV4-1 and TRBJ1-5; TRBD1 aligns across 7 bases. The V segment lost 2 bases and the J segment 4 bases; nucleotides outside the gene matches: 2. Germline V gene data show CDR1 as MGHRA and CDR2 as YSYEKL. This CDR3 has 14 amino acids. CDR3 amino acids: CASSQPGQNQPQHF. CDR3 nucleotide sequence: TGCGCCAGCAGCCAACCGGGACAGAATCAGCCCCAGCATTTT.

The rearrangement joins TRBV7-2 to TRBJ2-1; 8 positions match TRBD1. The CDR3 is 15 amino acids. The germline V gene encodes CDR1 SGHTA and CDR2 FQGNSA. J was trimmed by 6 bases and V by 0 bases; bases with no gene match: 4. For the CDR3, the DNA is TGTGCCAGCAGCTTAGCGCCGGGACAGGTCAATGAGCAGTTCTTC. Protein: CASSLAPGQVNEQFF.

V and J are TRBV27 and TRBJ2-7, with TRBD2 matching over 10 bases. Germline CDR1 reads MNHEY; CDR2 reads SMNVEV (reference sequence). The ends lost 6 bases at V and 5 bases at J; junction bases unmatched: 7. CDR3 length equals 14 residues. The chain's CDR3 is CASRVWLAGDEQYF. The CDR3 nucleotides read TGTGCCAGCAGGGTTTGGCTAGCGGGGGACGAGCAGTACTTC.

The chain employs TRBV20-1 and TRBJ2-7; maybe TRBD2 (6 bases). The ends were cut back, 3 bases at V and 1 base at J, with 13 bases in the middle. CDR3 length: 14 amino acids. CDR1 and CDR2 (germline): DFQATT, SNEGSKA (reference sequence). The CDR3 nucleotides are TGCAGTGCTAGTTCGAGTAGCGGATCCTACGAGCAGTACTTC. Amino acid sequence: CSASSSSGSYEQYF.

The chain joins TRBV11-3 to TRBJ2-2, with D tentatively TRBD2 (5 bases). Germline assignment: CDR1 SGHNT and CDR2 YENEEA. V lost 5 bases to trimming and J lost 7 bases, with 14 bases between them. The CDR3 totals 14 residues. CDR3 nucleotide sequence: TGTGCCAGCAGCCTAAACCCCGGGGACGGGGAGCTGTTTTTT. Translation gives CASSLNPGDGELFF.

This rearrangement joins TRBV19 to TRBJ1-4, with D tentatively TRBD1 (5 bases). The V gene's germline CDR1 is LNHDA and CDR2 SQIVND (reference sequence). The CDR3 extends over 14 amino acids. The V end lost 5 bases, the J end lost 12 bases, and 19 bases lay between the germline ends. The CDR3, as DNA: TGTGCCAGTAGTTCCCTGCCCAGGGAAGGGGAACTGTTTTTT. Translation: CASSSLPREGELFF.